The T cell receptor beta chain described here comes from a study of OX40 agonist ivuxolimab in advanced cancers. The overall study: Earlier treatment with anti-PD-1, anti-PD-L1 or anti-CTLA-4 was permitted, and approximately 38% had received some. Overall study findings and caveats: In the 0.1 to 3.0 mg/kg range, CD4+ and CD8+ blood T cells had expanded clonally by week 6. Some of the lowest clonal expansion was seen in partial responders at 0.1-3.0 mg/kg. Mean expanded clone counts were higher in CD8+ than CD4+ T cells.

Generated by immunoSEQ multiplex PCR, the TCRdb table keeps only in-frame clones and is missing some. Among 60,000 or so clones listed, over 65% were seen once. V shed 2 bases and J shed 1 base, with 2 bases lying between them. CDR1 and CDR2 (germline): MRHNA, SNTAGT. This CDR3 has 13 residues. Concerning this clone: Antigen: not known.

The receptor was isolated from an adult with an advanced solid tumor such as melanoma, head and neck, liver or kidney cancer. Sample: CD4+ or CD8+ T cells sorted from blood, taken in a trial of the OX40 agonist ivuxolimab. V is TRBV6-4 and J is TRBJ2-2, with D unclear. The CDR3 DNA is TGTGCCAGCAGTGACAGGAACACCGGGGAGCTGTTTTTT. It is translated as CASSDRNTGELFF.